The sequence of this T cell receptor (beta chain) was determined in a study of OX40 agonist ivuxolimab in advanced cancers. This clone has a single count. The protocol was immunoSEQ multiplex PCR, while the TCRdb copy is restricted to in-frame clones and leaves out a portion. The table includes roughly 58,000 clones, about nine tenths detected once. The CDR3 is made up of 14 amino acids. Germline V gene data show CDR1 as SGHTA and CDR2 as FQGTGA. The V gene lost 5 bases and the J gene lost 7 bases, with 16 bases spanning the gap. The receptor comes from an adult with an advanced solid tumor such as melanoma, head and neck, liver or kidney cancer. V and J are TRBV7-3 and TRBJ2-3; tentative D call: TRBD2 (5 bases). This specimen consisted of CD4+ or CD8+ T cells sorted from blood, obtained in a trial of the OX40 agonist ivuxolimab. The CDR3 coding sequence is TGTGCCAGCAGCACCAGCCGGGGTTTAAATACGCAGTATTTT. This sequence encodes CASSTSRGLNTQYF.